This T cell receptor (beta chain) originates from a study of radiotherapy plus CTLA-4 blockade in lung cancer. Profiled with immunoSEQ multiplex PCR; TCRdb holds only in-frame clones, not every one. Of 85,000 to 130,000 clones in the sample, about 85% were seen once. The germline gives CDR1 SGHVS, CDR2 FNYEAQ. The V end lost 1 base, the J end lost 3 bases, and 9 bases lay between the germline ends. The CDR3 sequence is 14 residues long. The receptor was derived from a human donor with non-small cell lung cancer that progressed on radiotherapy plus ipilimumab. Some clones in this sample may be carry-over from other donors' samples. The rearrangement uses TRBV7-6 and TRBJ1-1; D remains ambiguous. The sequenced sample was peripheral blood, obtained from a patient treated with radiotherapy plus ipilimumab. The chain's CDR3 is CASSLVQKDTEAFF. In nucleotides, the CDR3 is TGTGCCAGCAGCTTAGTACAGAAGGACACTGAAGCTTTCTTT.